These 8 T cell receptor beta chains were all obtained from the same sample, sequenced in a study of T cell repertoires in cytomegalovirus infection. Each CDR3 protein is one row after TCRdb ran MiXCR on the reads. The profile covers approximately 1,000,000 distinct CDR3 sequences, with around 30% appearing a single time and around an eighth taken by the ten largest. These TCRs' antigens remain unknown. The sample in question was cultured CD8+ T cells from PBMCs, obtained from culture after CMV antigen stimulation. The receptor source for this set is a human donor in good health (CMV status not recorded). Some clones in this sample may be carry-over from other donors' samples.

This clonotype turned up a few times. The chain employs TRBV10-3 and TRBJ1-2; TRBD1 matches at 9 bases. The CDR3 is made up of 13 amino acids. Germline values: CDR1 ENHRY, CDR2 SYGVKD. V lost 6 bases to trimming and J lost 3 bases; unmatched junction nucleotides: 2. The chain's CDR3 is CAIRTGGYYGYTF. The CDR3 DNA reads TGTGCCATCAGGACAGGGGGATACTATGGCTACACCTTC.

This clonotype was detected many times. The CDR3 protein is CASRGYGYEQYF. The CDR3 DNA follows: TGTGCCAGCAGAGGGTATGGGTACGAGCAGTACTTC. V and J are TRBV7-9 and TRBJ2-7; D remains ambiguous. Trimming shortened V by 6 bases and J by 4 bases, and 10 bases separated the two germline ends. The germline V gene encodes CDR1 SEHNR and CDR2 FQNEAQ (reference sequence). This CDR3 is 12 amino acids long.

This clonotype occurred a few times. CDR3 sequence (DNA): TGTGCCAGCAGCTCACGGACAGCAAACACCGGGGAGCTGTTTTTT. It codes for CASSSRTANTGELFF. The chain uses TRBV11-3 and TRBJ2-2; a weak D match, TRBD1 (6 bases). The germline CDR1 and CDR2 sequences are SGHNT and YENEEA. This CDR3 contains 15 residues. V was clipped by 4 bases and J by 2 bases, with 11 bases between them.

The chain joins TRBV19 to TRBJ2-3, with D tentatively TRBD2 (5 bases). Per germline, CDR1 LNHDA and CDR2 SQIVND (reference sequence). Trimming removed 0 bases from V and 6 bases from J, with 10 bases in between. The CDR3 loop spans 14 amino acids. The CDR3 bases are TGTGCCAGTAGTATAGACGGGGTTCTGGATACGCAGTATTTT. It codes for CASSIDGVLDTQYF.

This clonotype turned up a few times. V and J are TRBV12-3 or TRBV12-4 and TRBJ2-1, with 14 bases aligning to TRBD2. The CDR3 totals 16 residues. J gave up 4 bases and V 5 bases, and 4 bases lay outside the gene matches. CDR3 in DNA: TGTGCCAGCAGTACTAGGACTAGCGGGGGGTACAATGAGCAGTTCTTC. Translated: CASSTRTSGGYNEQFF.

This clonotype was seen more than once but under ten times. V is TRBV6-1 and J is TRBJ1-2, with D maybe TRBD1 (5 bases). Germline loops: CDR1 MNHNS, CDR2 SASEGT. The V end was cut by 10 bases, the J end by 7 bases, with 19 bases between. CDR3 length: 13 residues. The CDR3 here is CAIKGPRPGGYTF. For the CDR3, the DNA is TGTGCCATCAAGGGGCCCCGCCCTGGTGGCTACACCTTC.

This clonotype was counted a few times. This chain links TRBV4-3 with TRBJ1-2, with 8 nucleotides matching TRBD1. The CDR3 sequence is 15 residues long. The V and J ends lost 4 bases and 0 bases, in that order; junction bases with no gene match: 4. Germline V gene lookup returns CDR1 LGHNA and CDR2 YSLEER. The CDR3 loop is CASSPRQGTNYGYTF. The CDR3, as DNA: TGCGCCAGCAGCCCTCGACAGGGGACTAACTATGGCTACACCTTC.

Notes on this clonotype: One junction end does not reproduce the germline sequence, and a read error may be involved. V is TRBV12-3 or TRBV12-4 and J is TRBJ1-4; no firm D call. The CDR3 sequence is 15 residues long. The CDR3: CAGSFDAADNEKLFF. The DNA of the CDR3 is TGTGCCGGCAGTTTCGACGCAGCCGATAATGAAAAACTGTTTTTT.